This TCR beta chain was profiled in a study of blood T cell repertoires in COVID-19. Background on the study: Italy, Spain and the United States were the sources of the convalescent and acute COVID-19 samples.

Original analysis: Nucleated cell number was recorded as an estimate derived from reference gene primer amplification. Clones were read by immunoSEQ multiplex PCR, and TCRdb kept only the in-frame ones, dropping some. That table furnishes V, J and clone size, whereas the DNA furnished D and trimming. This table has 200,000 to 250,000 clones, around 80% appearing once. Per the germline V gene, CDR1 is SNHLY and CDR2 is FYNNEI. V was pared by 4 bases and J by 4 bases, with 4 bases of the junction left unmatched. CDR3 length: 15 amino acids. This clone was seen a single time. The receptor's source is a woman of 80 years or more with acute or convalescent COVID-19. This chain links TRBV2 with TRBJ2-1, with 10 bases aligning to TRBD1. The sample taken for sequencing was peripheral blood. The CDR3 bases are TGTGCCAGCAGTGCCGGGACAGGGGATTACAATGAGCAGTTCTTC. As protein: CASSAGTGDYNEQFF.